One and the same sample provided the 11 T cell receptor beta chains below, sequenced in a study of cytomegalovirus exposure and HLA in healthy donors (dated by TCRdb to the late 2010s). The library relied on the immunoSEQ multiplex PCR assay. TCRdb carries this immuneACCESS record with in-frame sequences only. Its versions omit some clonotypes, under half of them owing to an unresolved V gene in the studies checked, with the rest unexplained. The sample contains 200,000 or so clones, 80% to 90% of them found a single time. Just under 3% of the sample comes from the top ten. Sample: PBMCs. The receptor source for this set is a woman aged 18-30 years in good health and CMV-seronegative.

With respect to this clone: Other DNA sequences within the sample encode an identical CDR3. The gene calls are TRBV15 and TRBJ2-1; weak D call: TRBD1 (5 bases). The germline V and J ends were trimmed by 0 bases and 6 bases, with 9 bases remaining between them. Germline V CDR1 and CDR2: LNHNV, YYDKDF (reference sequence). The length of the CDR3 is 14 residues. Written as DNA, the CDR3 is TGTGCCACCAGCAGAGATAGGGGTGGCAATGAGCAGTTCTTC. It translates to CATSRDRGGNEQFF.

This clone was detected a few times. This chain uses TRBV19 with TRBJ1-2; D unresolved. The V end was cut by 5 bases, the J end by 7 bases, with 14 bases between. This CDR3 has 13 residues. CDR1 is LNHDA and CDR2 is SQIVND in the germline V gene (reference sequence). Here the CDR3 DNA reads TGTGCCAGTAGTGCACAGCTGCGGGCTGGCTACACCTTC. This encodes CASSAQLRAGYTF. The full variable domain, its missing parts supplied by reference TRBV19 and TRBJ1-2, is DGGITQSPKYLFRKEGQNVTLSCEQNLNHDAMYWYRQDPGQGLRLIYYSQIVNDFQKGDIAEGYSVSREKKESFPLTVTSAQKNPTAFYLCASSAQLRAGYTFGSGTRLTVV.

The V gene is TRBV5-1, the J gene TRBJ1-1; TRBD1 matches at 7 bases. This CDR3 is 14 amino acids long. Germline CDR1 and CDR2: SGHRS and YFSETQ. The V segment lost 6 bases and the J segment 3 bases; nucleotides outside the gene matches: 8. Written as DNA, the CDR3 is TGCGCCAGCAAGGGGGCGAGGTTTGACACTGAAGCTTTCTTT. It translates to CASKGARFDTEAFF.

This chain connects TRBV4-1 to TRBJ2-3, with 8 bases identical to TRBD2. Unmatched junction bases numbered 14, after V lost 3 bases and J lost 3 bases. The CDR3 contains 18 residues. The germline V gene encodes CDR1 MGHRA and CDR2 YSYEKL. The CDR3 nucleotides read TGCGCCAGCAGCCAGACGGGGGGGGAGTTAGGGATTACAGATACGCAGTATTTT. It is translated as CASSQTGGELGITDTQYF.

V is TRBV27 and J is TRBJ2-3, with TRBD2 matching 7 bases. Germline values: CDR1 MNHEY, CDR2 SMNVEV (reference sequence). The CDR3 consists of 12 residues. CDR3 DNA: TGTGCGTGTGGGGGGGGTACAGATACGCAGTATTTT. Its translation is CACGGGTDTQYF.

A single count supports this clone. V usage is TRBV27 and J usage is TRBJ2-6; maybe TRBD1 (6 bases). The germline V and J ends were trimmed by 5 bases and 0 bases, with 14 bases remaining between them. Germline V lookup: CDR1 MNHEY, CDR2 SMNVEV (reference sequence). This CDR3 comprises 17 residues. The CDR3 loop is CASSLRTAPSGANVLTF. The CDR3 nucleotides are TGTGCCAGCAGTCTTCGGACAGCCCCCTCTGGGGCCAACGTCCTGACTTTC.

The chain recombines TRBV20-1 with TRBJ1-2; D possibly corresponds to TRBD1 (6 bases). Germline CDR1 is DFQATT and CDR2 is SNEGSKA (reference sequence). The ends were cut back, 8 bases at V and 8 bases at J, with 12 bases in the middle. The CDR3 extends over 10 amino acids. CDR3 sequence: CSTRDKGYTF. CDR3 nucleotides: TGCAGTACACGGGACAAAGGCTACACCTTC.

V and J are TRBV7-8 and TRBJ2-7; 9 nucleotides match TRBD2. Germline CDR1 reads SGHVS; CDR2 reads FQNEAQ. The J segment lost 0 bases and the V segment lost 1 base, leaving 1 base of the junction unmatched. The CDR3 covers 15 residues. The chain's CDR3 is CASSLERGDSYEQYF. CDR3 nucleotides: TGTGCCAGCAGCTTAGAGCGGGGGGACTCCTACGAGCAGTACTTC.

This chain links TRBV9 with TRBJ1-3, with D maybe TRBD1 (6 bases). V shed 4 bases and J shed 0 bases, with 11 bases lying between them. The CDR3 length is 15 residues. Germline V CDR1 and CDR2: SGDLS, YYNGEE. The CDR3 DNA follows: TGTGCCAGCAGCCCGGACAGCGGCTCTGGAAACACCATATATTTT. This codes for CASSPDSGSGNTIYF.

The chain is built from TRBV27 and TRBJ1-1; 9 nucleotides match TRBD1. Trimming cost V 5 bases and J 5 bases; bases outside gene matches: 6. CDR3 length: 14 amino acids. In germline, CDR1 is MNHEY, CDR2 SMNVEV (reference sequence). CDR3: CASSRGQGETEAFF. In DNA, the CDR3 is TGTGCCAGCAGTAGGGGACAGGGAGAAACTGAAGCTTTCTTT.

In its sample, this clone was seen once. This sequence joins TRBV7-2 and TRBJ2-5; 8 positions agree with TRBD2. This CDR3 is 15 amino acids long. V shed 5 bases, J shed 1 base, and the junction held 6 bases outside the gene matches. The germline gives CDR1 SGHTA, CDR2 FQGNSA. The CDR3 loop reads CASSPSGGIQETQYF. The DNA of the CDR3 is TGTGCCAGCAGCCCGAGCGGGGGTATCCAAGAGACCCAGTACTTC.